This entry lists 16 T cell receptor beta chains sequenced from one sample in a study of glioma-infiltrating T cells. The iRepertoire nested amplicon-rescue multiplex PCR amplified TCR alpha and beta CDR3s from RNA. In TCRdb, the multiplex PCR reads were re-called with MiXCR into one record per CDR3 protein. This repertoire shows under 200,000 distinct CDR3 sequences, more than 35% found once; its top ten account for around 4.9%. Material for sequencing was glioma tissue, nonneoplastic brain tissue, or PBMCs (not recorded which). The receptor set was obtained from a human donor with low-grade glioma or glioblastoma, undergoing nonglioma brain surgery, or in good health (not recorded which).

This clonotype was detected many times. J is TRBJ2-3 and V is TRBV6-1; 10 bases agree with TRBD2. Germline-derived CDR1 and CDR2 are MNHNS and SASEGT. The V and J ends lost 5 bases and 6 bases, in that order; junction bases with no gene match: 2. The CDR3 spans 13 residues. The CDR3 nucleotides read TGTGCCAGCAGTAGCGGGAGGGGTGATACGCAGTATTTT. Translation: CASSSGRGDTQYF.

Details on this clonotype: A much larger clone sits a single nucleotide away, making a read error possible. The chain joins TRBV25-1 to TRBJ2-3; D possibly uses TRBD1 or TRBD2 (5 bases each). This CDR3 contains 14 residues. The germline gives CDR1 MGHDK, CDR2 SYGVNS. The V gene lost 4 bases and the J gene lost 5 bases, with 13 bases spanning the gap. In DNA, the CDR3 is TGTGCCAGCAGTGTCGGGGCCTTCAAAGATACGCAGTATTTT. It translates to CASSVGAFKDTQYF. Full variable domain (outside the CDR3, taken from reference TRBV25-1 and TRBJ2-3): EADIYQTPRYLVIGTGKKITLECSQTMGHDKMYWYQQDPGMELHLIHYSYGVNSTEKGDLSSESTVSRIRTEHFPLTLESARPSHTSQYLCASSVGAFKDTQYFGPGTRLTVL.

This clonotype occurred many times. The chain has TRBV5-1 and TRBJ1-1, with D perhaps TRBD1 (6 bases). Trimming left V 4 bases short and J 0 bases short, with 13 bases between. The germline V gene encodes CDR1 SGHRS and CDR2 YFSETQ. This CDR3 region has 15 residues. The DNA for the CDR3 is TGCGCCAGCAGCACAACAACAGGGTTGAACACTGAAGCTTTCTTT. Translating gives CASSTTTGLNTEAFF.

J is TRBJ2-2 and V is TRBV3-1, with D tentatively TRBD1 (5 bases). Between the trimmed V and J ends, which lost 0 bases and 13 bases, there was a span of 15 bases. The CDR3 has 14 amino acids. From germline, CDR1 is LGHDT and CDR2 YNNKEL (reference sequence). The CDR3 is CASSQDRKGRGLFF. The CDR3 region has the DNA TGTGCCAGCAGCCAAGATAGAAAGGGAAGGGGGCTGTTTTTT.

This clonotype was counted at least ten times. V and J are TRBV6-1 and TRBJ2-1; 11 positions agree with TRBD1. The CDR3 is made up of 18 amino acids. The J segment lost 8 bases and the V segment lost 2 bases, leaving 14 bases of the junction unmatched. Germline CDR1 is MNHNS and CDR2 is SASEGT. The CDR3 DNA sequence: TGTGCCAGCAGTGAAAGGAGAGCCGGGACAGGGGGATCCCATGAGCAGTTCTTC. This translates into CASSERRAGTGGSHEQFF.

Many counts were recorded for this clonotype. V usage is TRBV2 and J usage is TRBJ2-5; no clear D gene. From germline, CDR1 is SNHLY and CDR2 FYNNEI. Deletions cut 0 bases from V and 4 bases from J, with 6 bases between. The length of the CDR3 is 13 residues. CDR3 in amino acids: CASSEAGPETQYF. CDR3 nucleotides: TGTGCCAGCAGTGAAGCAGGCCCAGAGACCCAGTACTTC.

About this clonotype: This could be a read error, since a much larger clone is one nucleotide away. This chain links TRBV19 with TRBJ2-3; D is undetermined. V was trimmed by 3 bases and J by 6 bases, leaving 4 bases between them. CDR1 is LNHDA, CDR2 SQIVND, per germline (reference sequence). The CDR3 consists of 11 residues. The CDR3 DNA reads TGTGCCAGTAGTATCTGGGATACGCAGTATTTT. It specifies CASSIWDTQYF.

This sequence joins TRBV29-1 and TRBJ2-7; D perhaps matches TRBD2 (6 bases). Trimming shortened V by 0 bases and J by 3 bases, and 18 bases separated the two germline ends. Germline V lookup: CDR1 SQVTM, CDR2 ANQGSEA. The CDR3 runs to 16 residues. For the CDR3, the DNA is TGCAGCGTTGAAGAGGAACCCGGACTAACTAGCTACGAGCAGTACTTC. Translating it yields CSVEEEPGLTSYEQYF.

The chain uses TRBV19 and TRBJ1-4; 8 bases line up with TRBD1. Unmatched junction bases numbered 6, after V lost 11 bases and J lost 4 bases. The CDR3 spans 13 residues. Germline assignment: CDR1 LNHDA and CDR2 SQIVND (reference sequence). CDR3 protein: CAAGQEGNEKLFF. As DNA, the CDR3 is TGTGCCGCGGGACAGGAGGGTAATGAAAAACTGTTTTTT.

In this sample, this clonotype turned up many times. This chain connects TRBV25-1 to TRBJ2-5; weak D call: TRBD1 (6 bases). Germline CDR1 is MGHDK and CDR2 is SYGVNS. The CDR3 is 15 residues long. The V gene lost 3 bases and the J gene lost 5 bases, with 16 bases spanning the gap. The chain's CDR3 is CASSESTGFSETQYF. The CDR3 coding sequence is TGTGCCAGCAGTGAGTCCACAGGGTTCTCGGAGACCCAGTACTTC.

In its sample, this clonotype was seen a few times. A much larger clone differs from this one at a single base, so this may be a read error. The J gene is TRBJ2-7, the V gene TRBV28, with unresolved D. The CDR3 consists of 14 residues. Deletions cut 5 bases from V and 0 bases from J, with 11 bases between. Germline values: CDR1 MDHEN, CDR2 SYDVKM. The CDR3: CASSIGVSSYEQYF. The DNA for the CDR3 is TGTGCCAGCAGTATAGGTGTGAGCTCCTACGAGCAGTACTTC.

This clonotype was detected ten times or more. The chain links TRBV27 to TRBJ2-7; D gene uncertain. Trimming removed 0 bases at V and 4 bases at J, with 7 bases between. The CDR3 is 13 residues long. Germline assignment: CDR1 MNHEY and CDR2 SMNVEV (reference sequence). CDR3 coding DNA: TGTGCCAGCAGTTTATCCAGACCTTACGAGCAGTACTTC. Translation: CASSLSRPYEQYF.

This clonotype was found many times. For the CDR3, the DNA is TGTGCCAGCAGCCAAGAAGTGGGCTCCAGCTACACCTTC. As protein: CASSQEVGSSYTF. The chain is built from TRBV14 and TRBJ1-2; D not certain. Trimming left V 0 bases short and J 9 bases short, with 11 bases between. The CDR3 has 13 amino acids. Germline CDR1 reads SGHDN; CDR2 reads FVKESK. Full variable domain (outside the CDR3, taken from reference TRBV14 and TRBJ1-2): EAGVTQFPSHSVIEKGQTVTLRCDPISGHDNLYWYRRVMGKEIKFLLHFVKESKQDESGMPNNRFLAERTGGTYSTLKVQPAELEDSGVYFCASSQEVGSSYTFGSGTRLTVV.

This clonotype showed up just a few times. The V and J genes are TRBV3-1 and TRBJ2-5; TRBD2 matches 12 bases. The CDR3 totals 16 residues. Germline-derived CDR1 and CDR2 are LGHDT and YNNKEL (reference sequence). The trim removed 4 bases at V and 4 bases at J, leaving 7 bases unmatched. The CDR3 DNA follows: TGTGCCAGCAGCCCCTGGACTAGCGGGAAAGGAGAGACCCAGTACTTC. It encodes CASSPWTSGKGETQYF.

The rearrangement links TRBV20-1 to TRBJ2-7; 11 positions agree with TRBD1. The V and J ends lost 8 bases and 5 bases, in that order; junction bases with no gene match: 8. Germline assignment: CDR1 DFQATT and CDR2 SNEGSKA (reference sequence). The CDR3 spans 13 residues. CDR3 loop: CSSGPGQGDEQYF. The DNA of the CDR3 is TGCAGTTCAGGTCCGGGACAGGGGGACGAGCAGTACTTC.

This clonotype was counted at least ten times. The CDR3 bases are TGTGCCAGCAGCTTAGGGAAGACAGGGGCTTTCTTT. The encoded protein is CASSLGKTGAFF. This chain uses TRBV7-9 with TRBJ1-1; the match to TRBD1 covers 7 bases. V dropped 1 base and J dropped 11; count of bases not matched to a gene: 4. Germline V gene lookup returns CDR1 SEHNR and CDR2 FQNEAQ (reference sequence). The CDR3 runs to 12 residues.